One TCR beta chain is described in this entry. Its antigen is still unknown. No quality values exist for individual bases; no much larger clone is one base distant. The sample is drawn from a study of blood T cell repertoires in COVID-19 (dated by TCRdb to 2020 to 2021). A note on the overall study: Recovered participants in ImmuneRACE Cohort 3 were defined as having two consecutive negative NP/OP PCR tests, clearance from a healthcare professional, or resolution of symptoms. Collaborator samples came from the United States, Italy and Spain and covered acute and convalescent phases of COVID-19. The prospective study material was composed of cDNA or gDNA derived from T cells, B-cell-depleted T cells, or PBMCs. Deeply sampled blood TCRbeta repertoires from subjects exposed to, actively infected with, or recovered from COVID-19 were included in the dataset. A freely available public database, intended as a resource for researchers studying the immune response to SARS-CoV-2, is where the repertoires were released. The samples were drawn from two sources: the first 160 participants of the ongoing ImmuneRACE study, and some 1,300 subjects contributed by 6 global collaborators. A de-identified subject ID, COVID-19 status, age in years and sex were almost always included in the sample metadata. HLA class I and class II types, where available, came from metadata supplied by the sample provider rather than from assay-based typing.

TCRbeta CDR3 regions were amplified from genomic DNA using the immunoSEQ Assay, a bias-controlled multiplex PCR. As for how the authors treated the data: The number of nucleated cells in each sample was estimated by amplification of reference gene primers within the assay. To quantify the absolute abundance of each unique TCRbeta CDR3 rearrangement, sequence reads were collapsed and filtered. Productive Simpson clonality was computed per sample as the square root of Simpson's diversity index over productive rearrangements. TCRdb holds this immuneACCESS table with in-frame rearrangements only. Some clones are missing; in checked studies, unresolved V genes explain under half, and the rest has no known cause. V and J calls and clone size come straight from that table; D and trimming were deduced from the DNA. The sample table contains more than 300,000 clones; only one count was recorded for 87% of them. The biggest ten clones account for around 1.9% of the sample.

The research as a whole found: The amount of clinical and demographic metadata varied by source and participant and was provided uncurated.

Enrolling through a virtual design, the prospective study's participants ranged in age from roughly 18 to 95 years and lived across about two dozen United States geographic areas. In the prospective study, participants were assigned to cohorts based on the clinical history participants reported in a screening survey and a study questionnaire. In the prospective study, whole blood, serum and a nasopharyngeal or oropharyngeal swab were collected from each participant by mobile phlebotomists. Over a 2-month period, participants in the prospective study had the option of providing additional blood draws and questionnaires. Before DNA extraction, prospective study blood samples were shipped either frozen or at room temperature. This receptor was identified in a man in his forties in a cohort exposed to, infected with or recovered from COVID-19 (not recorded which). The specimen sequenced was PBMCs or T cells enriched from blood (not recorded which).

CDR3 protein: CASRQTSGSYEQYF. The DNA reads as follows: TGTGCCAGCAGGCAGACTAGCGGGTCCTACGAGCAGTACTTC. This chain is built from TRBV27 and TRBJ2-7, with 10 junctional bases fitting TRBD2. Germline trimming amounts to 6 bases on V and 1 base on J, with 3 as the count of junction bases outside the gene matches. The CDR3 runs 14 residues from the cysteine to the phenylalanine. Only the CDR3 DNA is retained, 42 bases long and in frame from the first base. Sequences MNHEY (CDR1) and SMNVEV (CDR2) are obtained from the germline V gene (reference sequence).